This passage covers 15 T cell receptor beta chains from one sample sequenced in a study of radiotherapy plus CTLA-4 blockade in lung cancer. TCRdb's table, derived via immunoSEQ multiplex PCR, lists solely in-frame clones and lacks some. The sample shows under 65,000 clones, 70% to 85% of them seen only once. The material was peripheral blood, obtained from a patient treated with radiotherapy plus ipilimumab. These receptors were obtained from a human donor with non-small cell lung cancer whose response to radiotherapy plus ipilimumab could not be evaluated.

The chain recombines TRBV2 with TRBJ2-2; 9 nucleotides line up with TRBD1. Germline lookup yields CDR1 SNHLY and CDR2 FYNNEI. The CDR3 runs to 14 residues. V lost 6 bases to trimming and J lost 5 bases; unmatched junction nucleotides: 4. CDR3 region: CASREDRGTGELFF. The CDR3 nucleotides read TGTGCCAGCAGGGAGGACAGGGGAACCGGGGAGCTGTTTTTT.

The rearrangement joins TRBV19 to TRBJ1-4; 7 bases agree with TRBD1. CDR3 length: 15 amino acids. The junction had 10 bases not matched to a gene; V was cut back by 5 bases and J by 7 bases. CDR1 and CDR2 from the germline V gene are LNHDA and SQIVND (reference sequence). This chain's CDR3 is CASSALGGGVEKLFF. For the CDR3, the DNA is TGTGCCAGTAGTGCGCTCGGAGGGGGCGTTGAAAAACTGTTTTTT.

V gene TRBV7-2 combines with J gene TRBJ1-2, with unresolved D. CDR1 is SGHTA and CDR2 is FQGNSA in the germline V gene. This CDR3 has 14 amino acids. V was trimmed by 1 base and J by 5 bases, leaving 11 bases between them. CDR3 residues: CASSLDPKSYGYTF. The CDR3 DNA reads as TGTGCCAGCAGCTTAGACCCCAAGAGTTATGGCTACACCTTC.

The chain couples TRBV5-1 to TRBJ2-2; 8 bases line up with TRBD2. The CDR3 covers 17 residues. V was pared by 1 base and J by 0 bases, with 5 bases of the junction left unmatched. Germline loops: CDR1 SGHRS, CDR2 YFSETQ. The CDR3 spells CASSLRSGSANTGELFF. CDR3 nucleotides: TGCGCCAGCAGCTTGAGGAGCGGGAGCGCGAACACCGGGGAGCTGTTTTTT.

This clone was recorded only once. The chain has TRBV13 and TRBJ2-2, with D uncertain. Deletions cut 6 bases from V and 6 bases from J, with 11 bases between. This CDR3 has 13 amino acids. In germline, CDR1 is PRHDT, CDR2 FYEKMQ (reference sequence). The CDR3 nucleotides read TGTGCCAGCAGTCCCTACTCGGCCGGGGAGCTGTTTTTT. It encodes CASSPYSAGELFF.

The J gene is TRBJ2-1, the V gene TRBV5-1; the match to TRBD1 covers 7 bases. Germline loops: CDR1 SGHRS, CDR2 YFSETQ. The ends lost 0 bases at V and 1 base at J; junction bases unmatched: 4. The CDR3 consists of 16 residues. For the CDR3, the DNA is TGCGCCAGCAGCTTGGGCACAGGGGCTTCCTACAATGAGCAGTTCTTC. Its translation is CASSLGTGASYNEQFF.

This chain links TRBV5-1 with TRBJ2-1; 14 bases align to TRBD2. The junction had 6 bases not matched to a gene; V was cut back by 0 bases and J by 1 base. This CDR3 is built from 19 residues. Germline values: CDR1 SGHRS, CDR2 YFSETQ. DNA for the CDR3: TGCGCCAGCAGCTTGGAGGGGACTAGCGGGAGCCAATCCTACAATGAGCAGTTCTTC. This gives the protein CASSLEGTSGSQSYNEQFF.

This clone was seen once. The chain carries TRBV6-1 and TRBJ1-3; 7 bases are shared with TRBD1. Losses at the gene ends were 2 bases for V and 0 bases for J; bases not matched to a gene: 7. Germline CDR1 and CDR2: MNHNS and SASEGT. The CDR3 covers 17 residues. CDR3 in amino acids: CASSERGQSLSGNTIYF. CDR3 sequence (DNA): TGTGCCAGCAGTGAAAGGGGACAGTCCCTCTCTGGAAACACCATATATTTT.

The chain is built from TRBV18 and TRBJ2-1; 10 nucleotides line up with TRBD1. Trimming cost V 4 bases and J 3 bases; bases outside gene matches: 3. The V gene's germline CDR1 is KGHSH and CDR2 LQKENI. The CDR3 has 15 amino acids. Written as DNA, the CDR3 is TGTGCCAGCTCACACCGGGACAGGGGCTACAATGAGCAGTTCTTC. It codes for CASSHRDRGYNEQFF.

V usage is TRBV28 and J usage is TRBJ2-7, with D possibly matching TRBD1 (5 bases). The V gene lost 5 bases and the J gene lost 3 bases, with 11 bases spanning the gap. From germline, CDR1 is MDHEN and CDR2 SYDVKM. This CDR3 region has 13 residues. The CDR3 loop is CASSPGQIYEQYF. The CDR3 coding sequence is TGTGCCAGCAGTCCCGGACAAATCTACGAGCAGTACTTC.

The chain couples TRBV19 to TRBJ2-1, with D possibly being TRBD2 (6 bases). This CDR3 is built from 14 residues. The V end lost 5 bases, the J end lost 5 bases, and 13 bases lay between the germline ends. Per the germline V gene, CDR1 is LNHDA and CDR2 is SQIVND (reference sequence). CDR3 protein: CASSSPTSNNEQFF. CDR3 DNA sequence: TGTGCCAGTAGTTCGCCCACTAGCAACAATGAGCAGTTCTTC.

V is TRBV6-5 and J is TRBJ2-3; a possible D gene is TRBD2 (5 bases). In germline, CDR1 is MNHEY, CDR2 SVGAGI. The CDR3 is 13 residues long. The V end lost 2 bases, the J end lost 6 bases, and 9 bases lay between the germline ends. CDR3 amino acids: CASSYRGLDTQYF. In DNA form, the CDR3 reads TGTGCCAGCAGTTACCGAGGGTTGGATACGCAGTATTTT.

This chain uses TRBV5-1 with TRBJ2-3; maybe TRBD2 (5 bases). The V gene's germline CDR1 is SGHRS and CDR2 YFSETQ. V was cut by 4 bases and J by 2 bases, with 11 bases left in between. This CDR3 has 14 residues. As DNA, the CDR3 is TGCGCCAGCAGCCCTTTACTAGACACAGATACGCAGTATTTT. The encoded protein is CASSPLLDTDTQYF.

The chain employs TRBV7-9 and TRBJ2-2; D possibly corresponds to TRBD1 (6 bases). The germline gives CDR1 SEHNR, CDR2 FQNEAQ (reference sequence). The germline V and J ends were trimmed by 4 bases and 3 bases, with 15 bases remaining between them. This CDR3 has 16 residues. The CDR3 bases are TGTGCCAGCAGCTCGCCACAGGGTTGGCACACCGGGGAGCTGTTTTTT. It specifies CASSSPQGWHTGELFF.

Regarding this clone: Sequence at one end of the junction differs from germline and may be a read error. The chain is built from TRBV11-2 and TRBJ1-4; D is uncertain. CDR1 and CDR2 (germline): SGHAT, FQNNGV. The CDR3 spans 12 residues. CDR3: CASSRLNEKLFF. In nucleotides, the CDR3 is TGTGCCAGCAGCCGCCTTAATGAAAAACTATTTTTT.